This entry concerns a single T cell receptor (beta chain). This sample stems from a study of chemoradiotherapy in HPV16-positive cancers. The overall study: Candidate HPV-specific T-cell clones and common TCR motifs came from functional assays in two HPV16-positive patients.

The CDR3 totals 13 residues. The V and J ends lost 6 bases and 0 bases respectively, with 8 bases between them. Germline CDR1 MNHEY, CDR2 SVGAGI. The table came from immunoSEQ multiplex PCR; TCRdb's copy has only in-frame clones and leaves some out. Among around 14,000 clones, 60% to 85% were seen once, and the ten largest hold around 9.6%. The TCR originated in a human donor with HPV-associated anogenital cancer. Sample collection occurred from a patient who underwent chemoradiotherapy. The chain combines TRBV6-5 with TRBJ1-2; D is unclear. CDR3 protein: CASSIAANYGYTF. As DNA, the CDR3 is TGTGCCAGCAGCATCGCAGCTAACTATGGCTACACCTTC.